Included here is one T cell receptor (beta chain) sequence, with context. Its antigen is not known. The sample comes from a study of T-cell memory formation after mild COVID-19. On the study more broadly: Clusters of TCRs were largely donor specific. Study observations and caveats: Second-wave clones with a day 37 peak had unconfirmed SARS-CoV-2 specificity. CD4/CD8 balance characterized clones contracting day 15 to 85, and CD4+ skew characterized later expanders.

TCRdb analysed the 5' RACE reads with MiXCR anew, one entry per CDR3 protein. The repertoire consists of more than 250,000 distinct CDR3 sequences, with about a sixth occurring once and the leading ten covering about 23%. Trimming took 10 bases from V and 2 from J; bases not matched to a gene: 6. This CDR3 is 13 amino acids long. Germline V CDR1 and CDR2: KGHSH, LQKENI. This sequence was found in a man between 18 and 35 years old who had mild COVID-19 (a few samples of this study predate the infection). Cell type and time point are not known. V usage is TRBV18 and J usage is TRBJ2-5; 8 bases map to TRBD2. The material sequenced was PBMCs or a T cell subset sorted from them (not recorded which). The CDR3 sequence: CAIAAGEQETQYF. CDR3 nucleotides: TGTGCCATCGCAGCGGGGGAGCAAGAGACCCAGTACTTC.